The T cell receptor beta chain described here comes from a study of molecular identifiers for immune sequencing clone quantification. Study-wide background: RNA, taken in replicates from around 20,000 or 100,000 naive CD8 cells, was split five ways, with four sequenced.

As CD8+CD4-CCR7+CD45RA+ cells, naive CD8 T cells were sorted. With regard to this clonotype: Its specificity is unknown.

Methods described previously, with TCR primers listed, were used for bulk TCR libraries. From the PCR reads, TCRdb called clonotypes with MiXCR, one entry per CDR3 protein. Of about 500,000 distinct CDR3 sequences listed, around a fifth were seen once; the top ten hold around 0.86%. Germline CDR1 LNHDA, CDR2 SQIVND (reference sequence). The ends were cut back, 1 base at V and 3 bases at J, with 7 bases in the middle. The length of the CDR3 is 13 residues. Study-wide points: Identical TCR molecules that share a barcode could lead to an underestimation of highly expanded clone sizes.

This chain links TRBV19 with TRBJ2-7, with D perhaps TRBD2 (5 bases). Sequences were obtained from naive CD8+ T cells from blood, with Jurkat cell RNA spiked in. Subset denoted: FACS-sorted CD8+CD4-CCR7+CD45RA+ naive T cells. The receptor was isolated from a human donor in good health. Some libraries in this study had Jurkat cell RNA spiked in. The CDR3 DNA reads TGTGCCAGTAGTATAGGGGGAGACTACGAGCAGTACTTC. Protein sequence: CASSIGGDYEQYF.